The rows below give T cell receptor beta chains drawn from one sample of a study of metastatic and nonmetastatic thyroid tumors. With MiXCR, TCRdb called clones anew from the PCR reads. The table includes about 16,000 clones, about 31% detected once. The sequenced sample consisted of tumor tissue. The receptors were gathered from a male donor with papillary thyroid cancer or a benign thyroid nodule (not recorded which). Some clones in this sample may be carry-over from other donors' samples. The CDR3 runs from the conserved cysteine through the conserved F or W. D genes are given only for firm matches. The listing skips clone size in some rows; elsewhere it reads once, few, many or a size class.

d_gene,j_gene,v_gene,abundance,CDR3nt,CDR3aa
TRBD1,TRBJ1-1,TRBV5-1,-,TGCGCCAGCAGCCCGGGTGGGGGACAGGGACGTAACACTGAAGCTTTCTTT,CASSPGGGQGRNTEAFF
TRBD1,TRBJ2-7,TRBV10-3,-,TGTGCCATCAGTGCTACGGACAGGGGGCGTCTAGCTGGGCTTTACGGGCAGTACTTC,CAISATDRGRLAGLYGQYF
-,TRBJ1-6,TRBV6-5,-,TGTGCCAGCAGTTACTCGGACAGTTTTCATTCACCCCTCCACTTT,CASSYSDSFHSPLHF
-,TRBJ2-7,TRBV15,-,TGTGCCACCAGCAGAGCTTCGAGGGCGGGCGAGCAGTACTTC,CATSRASRAGEQYF
-,TRBJ2-2,TRBV6-2/TRBV6-3,-,TGTGCCAGCAGTCCGACAGACACCGGGGAGCTGTTTTTT,CASSPTDTGELFF
-,TRBJ1-2,TRBV19,medium-sized,TGTGCCAGTAGTAATGGGGTTTACTATGGCTACACCTTC,CASSNGVYYGYTF
TRBD1,TRBJ2-5,TRBV6-2/TRBV6-3,-,TGTGCCAGCAGCCTTCAGGGGGCCGGATGGGAGACCCAGTACTTC,CASSLQGAGWETQYF
-,TRBJ2-2,TRBV20-1,many,TGCAGTGCTAGCAGGGTTACCGGGGAACTGTTTTTT,CSASRVTGELFF
TRBD1,TRBJ1-2,TRBV6-1,few,TGTGCCAGCAGAACAGGGGGCTCCAACTATGGCTACACCTTC,CASRTGGSNYGYTF
-,TRBJ2-1,TRBV19,many,TGTGCCAGTAGGATGGACTCCAGCTCCTACAATAAGCAGTTCTTC,CASRMDSSSYNKQFF
TRBD2,TRBJ2-5,TRBV28,large,TGTGCCAGCAGCGGGACTAGTCAAGAGACCCAGTACTTC,CASSGTSQETQYF
TRBD1,TRBJ1-6,TRBV10-3,many,TGTGCCGCCGGGACAGCAACTTCACCCCTCCACTTT,CAAGTATSPLHF
TRBD2,TRBJ2-3,TRBV9,many,TGTGCCAGCAGCCCCACAGCGGGAGCTACAGATACGCAGTATTTT,CASSPTAGATDTQYF
-,TRBJ2-5,TRBV11-3,many,TGTGCCAGCATGGGCGAAGAGGAGACCCAGTACTTC,CASMGEEETQYF
-,TRBJ1-1,TRBV9,-,TGTGCCAGCAGCGCCGCAATGGACGCGAACACTGAAGCTTTCTTT,CASSAAMDANTEAFF
TRBD2,TRBJ2-3,TRBV6-4,many,TGTGCCAGCAGTGAGGGCGGGAGCGCAGATACGCAGTATTTT,CASSEGGSADTQYF
-,TRBJ2-5,TRBV30,many,TGTGCCTGGAGCAGGGGACTCACCTCGGAGACCCAGTACTTC,CAWSRGLTSETQYF
TRBD2,TRBJ2-5,TRBV3-1,many,TGTGCCAGCAGCCAAGAGTACAGCGGGAAAGAGACCCAGTACTTC,CASSQEYSGKETQYF
-,TRBJ1-1,TRBV5-5,-,TGTGCCAGCAGAATATACACGTTTGTTCCCGTAGAAGCTTTCTTT,CASRIYTFVPVEAFF
-,TRBJ2-1,TRBV30,-,TGTGCCTGGACGGGAAGCAATGAGCAGTTCTTC,CAWTGSNEQFF
-,TRBJ2-3,TRBV4-2,-,TGTGCCAGCAGCCAAGATCCGACACTAGGGGATACGCAGTATTTT,CASSQDPTLGDTQYF
-,TRBJ2-1,TRBV27,many,TGTGCCAGCAGCTTCGGGCGCGGTGAGCAGTTCTTC,CASSFGRGEQFF
-,TRBJ2-5,TRBV2,many,TGTGCCAGCACCCCACGGAAAGAGACCCAGTACTTC,CASTPRKETQYF
-,TRBJ1-3,TRBV20-1,-,TGCAGTGCTAGATCCAGGGCCCGCTCTGGAAACACCATATATTTT,CSARSRARSGNTIYF